This entry lists 17 T cell receptor beta chains sequenced from one sample in a study of T-cell memory formation after mild COVID-19. Using its own MiXCR run on the 5' RACE reads, TCRdb lists one record per CDR3 protein. Altogether about 340,000 distinct CDR3 sequences are present, 10% to 15% being singletons, with the ten largest covering 20% to 25%. Input material: PBMCs or a T cell subset sorted from them (not recorded which). The receptors here all came from a man aged 18 to 35 who had mild COVID-19 (a few samples of this study predate the infection). Cell type and time point are not known.

This clonotype has more than one count but fewer than ten. DNA for the CDR3: TGTGCCAGCAGCCGGGACAGGGGGCTGCCCGGGGAGCTGTTTTTT. Its protein is CASSRDRGLPGELFF. This rearrangement joins TRBV7-8 to TRBJ2-2, with 12 positions matching TRBD1. With 5 bases clipped from V and 6 bases from J, the junction kept 4 bases outside the gene matches. The CDR3 is 15 residues long. Per the germline V gene, CDR1 is SGHVS and CDR2 is FQNEAQ.

This clonotype occurred a few times. The rearrangement links TRBV6-5 to TRBJ1-4, with D uncertain. Per the germline V gene, CDR1 is MNHEY and CDR2 is SVGAGI. V was trimmed by 0 bases and J by 8 bases, leaving 10 bases between them. The CDR3 runs 14 residues. CDR3 DNA: TGTGCCAGCAGTTACTCACACAGACGGGAAAAACTGTTTTTT. It is translated as CASSYSHRREKLFF.

The chain carries TRBV4-3 and TRBJ2-3; D is undetermined. CDR3 length: 16 residues. Looked up from germline, CDR1 is LGHNA and CDR2 is YSLEER. V lost 1 base, J lost 2 bases, and 13 bases lay in between. The CDR3 spells CASSQAVWAYTDTQYF. CDR3 in DNA: TGCGCCAGCAGCCAAGCCGTTTGGGCGTACACAGATACGCAGTATTTT.

This clonotype appeared many times. The V and J genes are TRBV25-1 and TRBJ2-2; 11 bases match TRBD2. The CDR3 runs 16 residues. With 3 bases clipped from V and 3 bases from J, the junction kept 3 bases outside the gene matches. Germline V gene lookup returns CDR1 MGHDK and CDR2 SYGVNS. The CDR3 DNA reads TGTGCCAGCAGTGACGGACTAGCGGGCCACACCGGGGAGCTGTTTTTT. Residues: CASSDGLAGHTGELFF.

The genes are TRBV2 and TRBJ2-4; no firm D call. This CDR3 has 17 residues. Germline CDR1 SNHLY, CDR2 FYNNEI. Trimming removed 7 bases from V and 3 bases from J, with 22 bases in between. CDR3 protein: CASKESLLGWGKNIQYF. CDR3 in DNA: TGTGCCAGCAAGGAGAGTCTCTTAGGTTGGGGCAAAAACATTCAGTACTTC.

This clonotype was recorded many times. The genes are TRBV10-3 and TRBJ2-2; no definite D call. V shed 2 bases and J shed 0 bases, with 7 bases lying between them. From germline, CDR1 is ENHRY and CDR2 SYGVKD. The CDR3 totals 15 residues. The CDR3 spells CAISEMTTNTGELFF. The CDR3, as DNA: TGTGCCATCAGTGAGATGACAACGAACACCGGGGAGCTGTTTTTT.

In its sample, this clonotype was seen a few times. The rearrangement joins TRBV12-3 or TRBV12-4 to TRBJ2-5; TRBD2 aligns across 10 bases. The junction had 5 bases not matched to a gene; V was cut back by 5 bases and J by 5 bases. This CDR3 is 14 amino acids long. The CDR3 reads CASSLTSGRETQYF. The CDR3, as DNA: TGTGCCAGCAGTCTGACTAGCGGGCGGGAGACCCAGTACTTC.

This clonotype was observed a handful of times. This chain uses TRBV27 with TRBJ2-1, with 8 nucleotides matching TRBD1. The CDR3 length is 19 residues. V lost 2 bases to trimming and J lost 2 bases; unmatched junction nucleotides: 14. Germline V CDR1 and CDR2: MNHEY, SMNVEV (reference sequence). The CDR3, as DNA: TGTGCCAGCAGTTTAAAGAGACAGGGGACTGGGGGGACCTACAATGAGCAGTTCTTC. Translating gives CASSLKRQGTGGTYNEQFF.

The chain uses TRBV6-5 and TRBJ2-5, with unresolved D. V dropped 5 bases and J dropped 5 bases, with 12 bases sitting between them. The length of the CDR3 is 13 residues. Looked up from germline, CDR1 is MNHEY and CDR2 is SVGAGI. The CDR3 loop is CASSPPGTETQYF. CDR3 DNA sequence: TGTGCCAGCAGTCCCCCGGGCACCGAGACCCAGTACTTC.

V usage is TRBV12-3 or TRBV12-4 and J usage is TRBJ1-1, with TRBD1 matching 10 bases. The CDR3 contains 15 residues. Losses at the gene ends were 7 bases for V and 3 bases for J; bases not matched to a gene: 8. Written as DNA, the CDR3 is TGTGCCAGCACCCTAGGGACAGGGGAGTACACTGAAGCTTTCTTT. Its protein is CASTLGTGEYTEAFF.

This clonotype was found a few times. J is TRBJ2-3 and V is TRBV10-3; 12 positions match TRBD2. The germline CDR1 and CDR2 sequences are ENHRY and SYGVKD. J lost 3 bases, V lost 2 bases, and 15 bases had no gene match. This CDR3 has 20 amino acids. CDR3 DNA: TGTGCCATCAGTGAGGCGGATGGGGAACTAGCGGGGGGCCCTACAGATACGCAGTATTTT. Its translation is CAISEADGELAGGPTDTQYF.

This clonotype was counted ten times or more. The chain is built from TRBV29-1 and TRBJ1-2; TRBD1 agrees at 7 bases. After removal of 5 bases from V and 4 bases from J, the junction contained 13 bases not matched to a gene. The CDR3 runs 15 residues. The germline V gene encodes CDR1 SQVTM and CDR2 ANQGSEA. CDR3 loop: CSVLKLTGTSYGYTF. DNA of the CDR3: TGCAGCGTTCTAAAGTTGACAGGGACTTCCTATGGCTACACCTTC.

The chain uses TRBV9 and TRBJ2-1, with a tentative D call TRBD1 (5 bases). CDR3 size: 15 residues. CDR1 and CDR2 from the germline V gene are SGDLS and YYNGEE. The ends were cut back, 0 bases at V and 9 bases at J, with 16 bases in the middle. The CDR3 coding sequence is TGTGCCAGCAGCGTAGAGGGGCCGATCCAGGGTGAGCAGTTCTTC. It is translated as CASSVEGPIQGEQFF.

Only a few counts were recorded for this clonotype. This chain joins TRBV4-1 and TRBJ1-2; no definite D call. The CDR3 runs 13 residues. V was cut by 1 base and J by 6 bases, with 9 bases left in between. The germline V gene has CDR1 MGHRA and CDR2 YSYEKL. In DNA form, the CDR3 reads TGCGCCAGCAGCCAAGGTCGTATCGATGGCTACACCTTC. Encoded protein: CASSQGRIDGYTF.

There are a few counts of this clonotype. The chain combines TRBV2 with TRBJ2-6; the D is unclear. The V end lost 2 bases, the J end lost 0 bases, and 5 bases lay between the germline ends. The germline CDR1 and CDR2 sequences are SNHLY and FYNNEI. The length of the CDR3 is 15 residues. CDR3 nucleotides: TGTGCCAGCAGTGAATTCGTCTCTGGGGCCAACGTCCTGACTTTC. Its protein is CASSEFVSGANVLTF. Full variable domain (rest looked up from reference TRBV2 and TRBJ2-6): EPEVTQTPSHQVTQMGQEVILRCVPISNHLYFYWYRQILGQKVEFLVSFYNNEISEKSEIFDDQFSVERPDGSNFTLKIRSTKLEDSAMYFCASSEFVSGANVLTFGAGSRLTVL.

The sample holds many counts of this clonotype. CDR3 region: CASSGGANVLTF. CDR3 coding DNA: TGTGCCAGCAGCGGGGGGGCCAACGTCCTGACTTTC. The chain carries TRBV7-9 and TRBJ2-6; D uncertain. The germline CDR1 and CDR2 sequences are SEHNR and FQNEAQ (reference sequence). Trimming shortened V by 5 bases and J by 4 bases, and 3 bases separated the two germline ends. This CDR3 is 12 amino acids long.

V is TRBV6-2 or TRBV6-3 and J is TRBJ2-5; no definite D call. V was shortened by 5 bases and J by 3 bases, with 10 bases between the two germline ends. This CDR3 is built from 13 residues. Germline assignment: CDR1 MNHEY and CDR2 SVGEGT. Here the CDR3 DNA reads TGTGCCAGCAGTCGACGGACCAAAGAGACCCAGTACTTC. Protein product: CASSRRTKETQYF.